This T cell receptor (beta chain) comes out of a study of beta chain features in type 1 diabetes. Study-level findings and limits: When VDJ junctions were examined, type 1 diabetes patients showed fewer insertions and more deletions. Researchers report that Type 1 diabetes patients had moderately but significantly shorter TCRB CDR3s across all four CD4+ subsets.

About 120 mL of blood, on average, came from one heparinised draw per donor. Researchers reported sorting CD4+ naive, central memory, regulatory and stem cell-like memory cells via CD45RO/CCR7/CD25/CD127/CD95/CD27. On this clone: Antigen unknown.

Of the isolated RNA, all was reverse transcribed, and so the sequenced material was expressed TCRB transcripts. The protocol was immunoSEQ multiplex PCR, while the TCRdb copy is restricted to in-frame clones and leaves out a portion. The sample has 310,000 or so clones; about 15% are singletons. V dropped 4 bases and J dropped 3 bases, with 10 bases sitting between them. From germline, CDR1 is KGHSY and CDR2 FQNENV. This CDR3 is built from 13 residues. The specimen sequenced was naive CD4+ T cells from blood. The sequence came from a man aged 18 to 35 with type 1 diabetes. The chain has TRBV16 and TRBJ2-7; no definite D call. CDR3 sequence: CASSRNSYYEQYF. The CDR3 DNA sequence: TGTGCCAGCAGCCGTAACTCTTACTACGAGCAGTACTTC.